This T cell receptor beta chain derives from a study of OX40 agonist ivuxolimab in advanced cancers. About the study: Partial responses were observed in three patients, of whom one had hepatocellular carcinoma and two had cutaneous melanoma. General study points: Normalized T-cell clonal expansion was also low in some nonresponders. Expanded clones were, on average, more numerous among CD8+ T cells than CD4+.

Sequenced by immunoSEQ multiplex PCR; TCRdb stores in-frame clones only, minus some. The sample holds 40,000 or so clones, roughly 90% seen once. This clone was counted between two and nine times. The target antigen is unknown. The CDR3 covers 13 residues. Per the germline V gene, CDR1 is GTSNPN and CDR2 is SVGIG (reference sequence). Trimming shortened V by 2 bases and J by 5 bases, and 10 bases separated the two germline ends. The sample here was CD4+ or CD8+ T cells sorted from blood, taken in a trial of the OX40 agonist ivuxolimab. V is TRBV30 and J is TRBJ1-5; D is perhaps TRBD1 (6 bases). The clonotype comes from an adult with an advanced solid tumor such as melanoma, head and neck, liver or kidney cancer. DNA of the CDR3: TGTGCCTGGAGTAGGGCAGGGGATCAGCCCCAGCATTTT. Residues: CAWSRAGDQPQHF.